The TCR beta chain described here comes from a study of shared clonotypes between healthy human individuals. Study-level points and caveats: Estimated richness was generally greater in naive than memory subsets.

The CDR3 totals 14 residues. Germline V CDR1 and CDR2: SGHTA, FQGTGA. With 5 bases clipped from V and 3 bases from J, the junction kept 6 bases outside the gene matches. Remarks on this clone: Its cognate antigen is unknown.

Here immunoSEQ multiplex PCR was the method, and the copy in TCRdb shows in-frame clones only, minus some. The top ten clones hold roughly 0.61% of a sample with 950,000 to 1,100,000 clones, 75% to 80% of them seen once. The TCR was taken from a man aged 18 to 29 in good health. Some clones in this sample may be carry-over from other donors' samples. The V and J genes are TRBV7-3 and TRBJ1-1; 7 nucleotides match TRBD1. Sequencing was done on a sample of memory CD4+ T cells from PBMCs. Subset specified: CD45RA-negative fraction. The CDR3 is CASSLQGEHTEAFF. The DNA of the CDR3 is TGTGCCAGCAGCCTCCAGGGGGAGCACACTGAAGCTTTCTTT.